This is a list of T cell receptor beta chains from one sample in a study of OX40 agonist ivuxolimab in advanced cancers. Here immunoSEQ multiplex PCR was the method, and the copy in TCRdb shows in-frame clones only, minus some. The sample lists more than 75,000 clones; more than 70% were seen once. The material was CD4+ or CD8+ T cells sorted from blood, obtained in a trial of the OX40 agonist ivuxolimab. Source of these receptors: an adult with an advanced solid tumor such as melanoma, head and neck, liver or kidney cancer. Each CDR3 is given with its conserved first and last residue. D genes are given only for firm matches. Expanded clones are given a class, and other clones once, few, many or no size at all.

j_call d_call v_call clone_size cdr3_nt cdr3_aa
TRBJ1-4 TRBD1 TRBV5-1 NA TGCGCCAGCAGCGAGGGACAGGGGATCGGAAAACTGTTTTTT CASSEGQGIGKLFF
TRBJ1-1 NA TRBV20-1 NA TGCAGTCCGGCGAACACTGAAGCTTTCTTT CSPANTEAFF
TRBJ1-4 NA TRBV10-3 many TGTGCCATCAGTGAAACAGCTGAAAAACTGTTTTTT CAISETAEKLFF
TRBJ1-1 NA TRBV6-5 once TGTGCCAGCAGCCAACACCCTGAAGCTTTCTTT CASSQHPEAFF
TRBJ2-7 TRBD1 TRBV18 NA TGTGCCAGCTCACCAGGTCCCGGGACAGGGGACGAGCAGTACTTC CASSPGPGTGDEQYF
TRBJ2-6 NA TRBV28 once TGTGCCAGCAGTTTCCAGGGTTCTGGGGGGGCCAACGTCCTGACTTTC CASSFQGSGGANVLTF
TRBJ1-2 NA TRBV7-2 NA TGTGCCAGCAGCAACTGGAGCGATGGCTACACCTTC CASSNWSDGYTF
TRBJ1-1 TRBD1 TRBV2 few TGTGCCAGCAGTAAGGAACAGGGGATGAACACTGAAGCTTTCTTT CASSKEQGMNTEAFF
TRBJ1-2 TRBD1 TRBV19 NA TGTGCCAGTAGTAAAAGGACAGGGGGCGATGGCTACACCTTC CASSKRTGGDGYTF
TRBJ2-4 NA TRBV1 once TGCACCAGCAGCCAAGATGCGGGGTCCAAAAACATTCAGTACTTC CTSSQDAGSKNIQYF
TRBJ1-3 NA TRBV7-2 NA TGTGCCAGCAGCTTCGTGAACACAGGAAACACCATATATTTT CASSFVNTGNTIYF
TRBJ2-1 TRBD1 TRBV10-3 NA TGTGCCATCAGTGAGCCGACAGGGGTTTTGAATGAGCAGTTCTTC CAISEPTGVLNEQFF
TRBJ1-1 NA TRBV19 few TGTGCCAGTAGTTGGAACAGGGTGGGCACTGAAGCTTTCTTT CASSWNRVGTEAFF
TRBJ2-1 TRBD2 TRBV7-2 NA TGTGCCAGCAGCTTAGGGTCCCCACTGGTAGCGGGAGGGACCGGTGAGCAGTTCTTC CASSLGSPLVAGGTGEQFF
TRBJ1-2 NA TRBV21-1 few TGTGCCAGCAGCAAGTCAGGGGGGCATCCTGGCTACACCTTC CASSKSGGHPGYTF
TRBJ2-4 NA TRBV5-1 NA TGCGCCAGCAGCTTGGAAGGACAGCCAGAACTAGCCAAAAACATTCAGTACTTC CASSLEGQPELAKNIQYF
TRBJ1-3 NA TRBV5-1 NA TGCGCCAGCAGCCCCGGGGATATGGCCCGCTCTGGAAACACCATATATTTT CASSPGDMARSGNTIYF
TRBJ1-1 TRBD1 TRBV11-1 once TGTGCCAGCAGGTTAACAGGGGCGGGCACTGAAGCTTTCTTT CASRLTGAGTEAFF
TRBJ2-7 NA TRBV28 NA TGTGCCAGCAGACCCGCCGACGAGGGACTCGTCTACGAGCAGTACTTC CASRPADEGLVYEQYF
TRBJ1-6 NA TRBV7-9 NA TGTGCAGTAGAGAAGGGAGCCTATAATTCACCCCTCCACTTT CAVEKGAYNSPLHF
TRBJ1-1 TRBD1 TRBV5-8 NA TGTGCCAGCAGCTCACTACTAATGACAGGGAGCGGTGAAGCTTTCTTT CASSSLLMTGSGEAFF
TRBJ1-5 NA TRBV5-1 NA TGCGCCAGCAGCCCCGGACAGCTTAATCAGCCCCAGCATTTT CASSPGQLNQPQHF
TRBJ2-7 NA TRBV19 NA TGTGCCAGTAGTTTAGCCGGCGTCACCTACGAGCAGTACTTC CASSLAGVTYEQYF
TRBJ1-2 NA TRBV28 NA TGTGCCAGCAGTTTAGGTGGCGGAGGTAATAACTATGGCTACACCTTC CASSLGGGGNNYGYTF
TRBJ2-5 NA TRBV11-1 NA TGTGCCAGCAGCCTAGGGGGGCACCCAGGTGGAGAGACCCAGTACTTC CASSLGGHPGGETQYF
TRBJ2-1 TRBD2 TRBV5-1 once TGCGCCAGCAGCGCCCCACTAGCGGGGGGGCCGGGTGAGCAGTTCTTC CASSAPLAGGPGEQFF
TRBJ2-3 TRBD2 TRBV9 once TGTGCCAGCAGCGTAGCTTCTAGCGGGAGTCGGGATACGCAGTATTTT CASSVASSGSRDTQYF
TRBJ2-1 NA TRBV6-5 NA TGTGCCAGCAGTTACAAGAGGGGCAATGAGCAGTTCTTC CASSYKRGNEQFF
TRBJ2-2 NA TRBV11-3 NA TGTGCCAGCAGCTTAGATCAGGGGACCGGGGAGCTGTTTTTT CASSLDQGTGELFF
TRBJ2-7 NA TRBV28 NA TGTGCCAGCAGTGGCTTCTGGGGGCTAGGTGCCGCCGACGAGCAGTACTTC CASSGFWGLGAADEQYF
TRBJ2-6 TRBD2 TRBV18 NA TGTGCCAGCTCACGAACTAGCGGGGGGGCTGGGGCCAACGTCCTGACTTTC CASSRTSGGAGANVLTF
TRBJ2-5 NA TRBV5-1 NA TGCGCCAGCACTATACACGCCGGGGGGACCCAGTACTTC CASTIHAGGTQYF
TRBJ1-2 NA TRBV29-1 NA TGCAGCGCCCGGGAGGGAATCGGCGGCTACACCTTC CSAREGIGGYTF
TRBJ1-5 NA TRBV6-5 NA TGTGCCAGCAGTAATAGGGTATCAGCGCCCCAGCATTTT CASSNRVSAPQHF
TRBJ1-2 NA TRBV2 NA TGTGCCAGCAGGAGGGAGGATGGCTACACCTTC CASRREDGYTF
TRBJ2-1 TRBD2 TRBV29-1 NA TGCAGCGTCGGTACTAGCGGGGGGGCCGGTAGTGAGCAGTTCTTC CSVGTSGGAGSEQFF
TRBJ2-7 NA TRBV19 NA TGTGCCAGTAGTATTGAAGGGTTAGGATCCTACGAGCAGTACTTC CASSIEGLGSYEQYF
TRBJ2-3 TRBD2 TRBV5-1 NA TGCGCCAGCAGCGACGCCGGGACTAGCGGGGGGCCGAATCCCACAGATACGCAGTATTTT CASSDAGTSGGPNPTDTQYF
TRBJ1-5 NA TRBV5-5 NA TGTGCCAGCACCTGGGACCTAGATCAGCCCCAGCATTTT CASTWDLDQPQHF
TRBJ1-6 NA TRBV28 NA TGTGCCAGCAGTTTTATGAGGGCGGATAATTCACCCCTCCACTTT CASSFMRADNSPLHF
TRBJ1-6 NA TRBV4-3 NA TGCGCCAGCAGCCAAGATTTGAGGGCGGATAATTCACCCCTCCACTTT CASSQDLRADNSPLHF
TRBJ2-7 NA TRBV28 NA TGTGCCAGCACCCTTTACCCGGGAGCCAACTACGAGCAGTACTTC CASTLYPGANYEQYF
TRBJ1-3 NA TRBV7-2 NA TGTGCCAGCAGCTTTGGTTCCTCTGGAAACACCATATATTTT CASSFGSSGNTIYF